The present entry profiles one T cell receptor beta chain with its context. No antigen is known for it. These data belong to a study of human versus mouse CDR3 diversity and MHC coevolution. Study-wide results and limits: Most of the three human donors had the lowest clonal inequality. Human CDR3s averaged more deletions and insertions than mouse CDR3s.

In germline, CDR1 is SEHNR, CDR2 FQNEAQ (reference sequence). V lost 5 bases, J lost 0 bases, and 13 bases lay in between. There are 16 residues in the CDR3. Measured with immunoSEQ multiplex PCR; TCRdb has only the in-frame clones, and not every one. The sample lists more than 60,000 clones, roughly 92% occurring once. Naive CD4 T cells, CD45RO-negative and CD62L-positive, were flow-sorted from PBMCs. The V gene is TRBV7-9, the J gene TRBJ2-2; the D gene is possibly TRBD1 (6 bases). The sequenced material came from naive CD4+ T cells from blood. This sample's subset: CD45RO-negative CD62L-positive naive CD4 T cells. The sequence was obtained from a person aged 30-70 years in good health. The CDR3 protein is CASSHRQAANTGELFF. The CDR3 DNA reads as TGTGCCAGCAGCCATAGACAGGCGGCGAACACCGGGGAGCTGTTTTTT.